This TCR beta chain came from a study of blood T cell repertoires in COVID-19. The repertoire was sequenced with immunoSEQ multiplex PCR; TCRdb's copy has only in-frame clones and lacks some. The table lists fewer than 200,000 clones, 65% to 85% of them singletons. This clonotype originated in a woman aged 70 to 79 who had recovered from COVID-19. The specimen was peripheral blood.

Here the CDR3 reads CASSPTGGTDGTEAFF. In nucleotides, the CDR3 is TGCGCCAGCAGCCCCACCGGAGGGACGGACGGCACTGAAGCTTTCTTT. V is TRBV5-1 and J is TRBJ1-1; D might be TRBD1 (5 bases). V shed 4 bases and J shed 4 bases, with 20 bases lying between them. This CDR3 comprises 16 residues. The germline gives CDR1 SGHRS, CDR2 YFSETQ.